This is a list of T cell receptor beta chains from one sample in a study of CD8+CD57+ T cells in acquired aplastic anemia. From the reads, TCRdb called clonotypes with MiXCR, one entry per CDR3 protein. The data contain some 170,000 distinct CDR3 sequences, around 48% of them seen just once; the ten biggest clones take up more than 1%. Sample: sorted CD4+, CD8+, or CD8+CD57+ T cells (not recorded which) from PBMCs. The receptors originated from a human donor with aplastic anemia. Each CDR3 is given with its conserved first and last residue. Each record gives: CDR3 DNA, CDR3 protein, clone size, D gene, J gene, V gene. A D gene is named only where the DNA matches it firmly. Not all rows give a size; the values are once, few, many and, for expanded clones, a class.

TGCAGTGCTACCCGGGGGGCTAGCGGGCCGACCTACGAGCAGTACTTC CSATRGASGPTYEQYF . TRBD2 TRBJ2-7 TRBV20-1
TGTGCCAGTAGTATTCCCAGGGGTTCCTACAATGAGCAGTTCTTC CASSIPRGSYNEQFF . . TRBJ2-1 TRBV19
TGTGCCAGCAGGGACAGGGGGCGGAGTGAAAAACTGTTTTTT CASRDRGRSEKLFF . TRBD1 TRBJ1-4 TRBV2
TGTGCCACCAGCAGATCCAGGAGCGAGCAGTACTTC CATSRSRSEQYF many . TRBJ2-7 TRBV15
TGCAGCGTTGATAACGGAGACTTCACAGATACGCAGTATTTT CSVDNGDFTDTQYF many . TRBJ2-3 TRBV29-1
TGTGTCATCAGTGACCTGGGGAGGGCTTTCTTT CVISDLGRAFF once . TRBJ1-1 TRBV10-3
TGCAGCGCTGGAAGGGACTATGGCTACACCTTC CSAGRDYGYTF once . TRBJ1-2 TRBV29-1
TGTGCCAGCAGCTCATCGGGTGACTACGAGCAGTACTTC CASSSSGDYEQYF many . TRBJ2-7 TRBV11-3
TGTGCCTTCAACCAGAGTCGAGGGATTAGCAATCAGCCCCAGCATTTT CAFNQSRGISNQPQHF . . TRBJ1-5 TRBV11-1
TGTGCCAGCAGTGGTGGGGTTGGGGGAAGGGTTGAAGCTTTCTTT CASSGGVGGRVEAFF . . TRBJ1-1 TRBV2
TGTGCCAGCAGCATTGAGGTCGGTGGAACCTACGAGCAGTACTTC CASSIEVGGTYEQYF many . TRBJ2-7 TRBV5-6
TGCGCCAGCAGATTGGATGTTGGTCTGAACACTGAAGCTTTCTTT CASRLDVGLNTEAFF many . TRBJ1-1 TRBV10-1
TGTGCCAGCACCAACCGACAGATTAATGAAAAACTGTTTTTT CASTNRQINEKLFF many . TRBJ1-4 TRBV12-3/TRBV12-4
TGTGCCACCAGCAGACCGGGCTATGGCTACACCTTC CATSRPGYGYTF few . TRBJ1-2 TRBV15
TGTGCCAGCGGGTTTCCTCAGGAGACCCAGTACTTC CASGFPQETQYF many . TRBJ2-5 TRBV6-2/TRBV6-3
TGCGCCAGTAGTACTACAGGGGGGGTTTACGAGCAGTACTTC CASSTTGGVYEQYF . . TRBJ2-7 TRBV19
TGTGCCAGCAGTAATATAGGGCATGGCTACACCTTC CASSNIGHGYTF . . TRBJ1-2 TRBV25-1
TGTGCCAGTAGTACCCCGGGCGGGAGAACGGGCAATGAGCAGTTCTTC CASSTPGGRTGNEQFF . TRBD2 TRBJ2-1 TRBV19
TGTGCCAGCAGCTTATCCCGCCAGGGCCCTACCTCTAGCACAGATACGCAGTATTTT CASSLSRQGPTSSTDTQYF many . TRBJ2-3 TRBV11-1
TGTGCCAGCAGTCCGGGACTAGCGGGGGGTAGCACAGATACGCAGTATTTT CASSPGLAGGSTDTQYF many TRBD2 TRBJ2-3 TRBV2
TGTGCCAGCAGCTTGGAGGTAGCAACTAATGAAAAACTGTTTTTT CASSLEVATNEKLFF many . TRBJ1-4 TRBV5-6
TGTGCCAGCAGTTACTCGAATTCGGAGGGTAAAGCTTTCTTT CASSYSNSEGKAFF . . TRBJ1-1 TRBV6-2/TRBV6-3
TGTGCCAGCCGACTGGAGGGGGACGAGCAGTACTTC CASRLEGDEQYF once . TRBJ2-7 TRBV7-8
TGTGCCAGCAGCCAGGGACTAGCGGGGGCCCAGTACTTC CASSQGLAGAQYF . TRBD2 TRBJ2-5 TRBV3-1
TGTGCCACCAGCAGTCTAGGGGTAAGCAATCAGCCCCAGCATTTT CATSSLGVSNQPQHF . . TRBJ1-5 TRBV15
TGTGCCAGCAGCCCACTAGCGGGGGCGTTCGAGCAGTACTTC CASSPLAGAFEQYF many TRBD2 TRBJ2-7 TRBV7-8
TGCAGTGCTCCGGGGCCCGGGGAGACTGAAGCTTTCTTT CSAPGPGETEAFF few . TRBJ1-1 TRBV20-1